This T cell receptor beta chain was captured by sequencing in a study of identifying expanded T cells in peripheral blood. Data came from immunoSEQ multiplex PCR; TCRdb stores just in-frame clones and leaves some out. The sample holds approximately 130,000 clones, 65% to 90% seen once. Trimming shortened V by 5 bases and J by 0 bases, and 17 bases separated the two germline ends. Germline CDR1 reads SGHVS; CDR2 reads FQNEAQ. CDR3 length: 17 amino acids. The sequencing input was blood. The receptor's source is a person between 18 and 75 years old in good health. The chain combines TRBV7-8 with TRBJ2-4; D tentatively fits TRBD1 or TRBD2 (5 bases each). CDR3: CASSHRPGTLAKNIQYF. As DNA, the CDR3 is TGTGCCAGCAGCCACCGCCCAGGGACCTTAGCCAAAAACATTCAGTACTTC.